In this sample, the clone carrying this T cell receptor beta chain turned up once. Which cohort a participant joined came from the clinical history participants gave. The CDR3 length is 13 residues. Looked up from germline, CDR1 is GTSNPN and CDR2 is SVGIG (reference sequence). The V and J ends lost 4 bases and 7 bases respectively, with 13 bases between them. The data stem from a study of blood T cell repertoires in COVID-19. Background on the study: PBMCs, B-cell-depleted T cells, or T cells were the source of the cDNA or gDNA that made up the material.

Profiled with immunoSEQ multiplex PCR; TCRdb holds only in-frame clones, not every one. The sample holds 150,000 to 200,000 clones; roughly 87% are singletons and the top ten take over 0.95%. Input material: PBMCs or T cells enriched from blood (not recorded which). The receptor was derived from a human donor with acute COVID-19. The donor label of this sample is uncertain. This chain connects TRBV30 to TRBJ2-2; D is uncertain. In DNA, the CDR3 is TGTGCCTGGACTTACACGAGGAACGGGGAGCTGTTTTTT. Translating gives CAWTYTRNGELFF.